The clone carrying this TCR beta chain has only a few counts. The J segment lost 5 bases and the V segment lost 0 bases, leaving 6 bases of the junction unmatched. The germline CDR1 and CDR2 sequences are SGHRS and YFSETQ. The CDR3 loop spans 15 amino acids. The table came from immunoSEQ multiplex PCR; TCRdb's copy has only in-frame clones and leaves some out. The profile shows roughly 34,000 clones, around 86% of them singletons. The sample comes from a study of T cells in tuberculosis. Across the study: In South Africa, adults with active tuberculosis were compared with IGRA-negative and latently infected IGRA-positive adolescents.

This sample's time point: new active TB diagnosis, blood taken before or within 7 days of starting treatment. This TCR was recovered from an adult with tuberculosis. This chain connects TRBV5-1 to TRBJ2-5; 8 bases agree with TRBD2. The source material was PBMCs, sampled at tuberculosis diagnosis. CDR3 DNA: TGCGCCAGCAGCTTGGGCAGCGGGGGTCGGGAGACCCAGTACTTC. Its translation: CASSLGSGGRETQYF.